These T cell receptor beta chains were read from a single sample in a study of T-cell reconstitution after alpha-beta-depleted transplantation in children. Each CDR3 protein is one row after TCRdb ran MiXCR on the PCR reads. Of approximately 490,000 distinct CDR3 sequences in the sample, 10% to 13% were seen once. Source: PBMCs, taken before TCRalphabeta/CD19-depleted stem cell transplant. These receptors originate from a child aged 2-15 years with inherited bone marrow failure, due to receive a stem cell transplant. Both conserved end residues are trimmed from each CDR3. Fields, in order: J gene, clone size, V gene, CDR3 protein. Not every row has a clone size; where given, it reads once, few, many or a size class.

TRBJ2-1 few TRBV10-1 ASSESKGSGRPGYNEQF
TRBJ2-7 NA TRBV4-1 ASSREGSSASSYEQY
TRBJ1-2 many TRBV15 AVGRGGGYT
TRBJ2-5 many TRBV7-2 ASSFGIETQY
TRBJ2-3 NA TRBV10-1 ASIGTGCTDTQY
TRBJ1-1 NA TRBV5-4 ASSLGGILRTGEGTEAF
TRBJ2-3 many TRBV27 ASSRPGRTDTQY
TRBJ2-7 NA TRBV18 ASSPFETSGSGYEQY
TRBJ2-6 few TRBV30 AHQSGTPSGANVLT
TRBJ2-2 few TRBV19 ASSIGRNTGELF
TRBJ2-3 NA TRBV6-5 ASRTSGRPSDTQY
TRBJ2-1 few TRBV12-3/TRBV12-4 ASSYGSSNYNEQF
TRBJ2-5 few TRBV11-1 ASSFWLQREGLEETQY
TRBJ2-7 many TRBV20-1 SGVGLAVSHYEQY
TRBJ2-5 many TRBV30 AWSVDSQQETQY
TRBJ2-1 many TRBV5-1 ASRTAGVSYNEQF
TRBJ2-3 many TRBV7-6 ASSLSGGSTDTQY
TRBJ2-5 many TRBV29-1 SVDEGPGETQY
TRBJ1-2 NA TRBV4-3 ASSRERDYGYT
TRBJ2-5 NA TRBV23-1 ASRSDYPGRETQY
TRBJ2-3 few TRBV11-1 ASSYQFRGLAGGPSDTQY
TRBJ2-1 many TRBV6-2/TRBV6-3 ASSYTPGLAGVRDEQF
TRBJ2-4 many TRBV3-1 ASSQDRGEKAKNIQY
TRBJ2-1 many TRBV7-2 AGGQGNSYNEQF
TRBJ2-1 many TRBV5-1 ASSLATLRGNEQF
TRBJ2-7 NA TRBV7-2 ASTPTSTAYEQY
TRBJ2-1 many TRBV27 ASKSIDDEQF
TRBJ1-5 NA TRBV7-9 ASSLDGPQPQH
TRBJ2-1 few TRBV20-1 SARGLASGSLPSYNEQF
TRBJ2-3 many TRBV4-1 ASTSDRAGDTQY
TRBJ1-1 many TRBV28 ASSFGGTANTEAF
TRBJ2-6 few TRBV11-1 ASSSYLPGGSGANVLT
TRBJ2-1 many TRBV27 ASSRGFGEQF
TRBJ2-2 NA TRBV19 ATQSGGNTGELF
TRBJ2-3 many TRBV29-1 SVARSGGADTQY
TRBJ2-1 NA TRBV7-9 ASSSPGLAGVSDNEQF
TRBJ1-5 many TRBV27 ASSSYNSNQPQH
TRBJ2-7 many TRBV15 ATSRARGPYEQY
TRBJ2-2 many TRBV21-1 ASSRTGRPGFPGELF
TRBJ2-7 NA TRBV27 ASSFDRGREQY
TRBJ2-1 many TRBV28 ASSLLLAGGPLNNEQF
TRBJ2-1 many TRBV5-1 ASSFEREYYNEQF
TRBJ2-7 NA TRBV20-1 SVNGPAVGASYEQY
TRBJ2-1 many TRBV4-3 ASSRRTSGDEQF
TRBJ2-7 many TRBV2 ASSEGLAGEAYEQY
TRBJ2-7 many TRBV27 ASRKTIYEQY
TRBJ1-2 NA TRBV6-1 ASSQSGQGGYGYT
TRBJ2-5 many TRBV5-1 ASSPGLAGGTQETQY
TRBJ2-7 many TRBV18 ASSLGQLYTYEQY
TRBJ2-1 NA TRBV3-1 ASSRAASGTYNEQF